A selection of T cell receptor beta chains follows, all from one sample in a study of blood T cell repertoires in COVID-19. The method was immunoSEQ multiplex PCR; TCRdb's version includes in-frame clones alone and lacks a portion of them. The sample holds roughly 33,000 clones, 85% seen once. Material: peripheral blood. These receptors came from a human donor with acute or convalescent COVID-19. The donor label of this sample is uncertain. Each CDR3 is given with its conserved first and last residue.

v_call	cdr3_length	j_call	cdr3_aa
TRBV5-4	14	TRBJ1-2	CASSPPGDNYGYTF
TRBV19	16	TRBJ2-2	CASSIQAAANTGELFF
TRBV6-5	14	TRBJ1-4	CASSFAGYGEKLFF
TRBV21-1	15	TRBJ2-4	CASTVRDRAKNIQYF
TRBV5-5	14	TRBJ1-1	CASSLYGGYTEAFF
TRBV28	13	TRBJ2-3	CASSLSHLDTQYF
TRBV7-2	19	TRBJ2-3	CASSLALGGGSGRTDTQYF
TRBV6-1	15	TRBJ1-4	CASSDLTGGREKLFF
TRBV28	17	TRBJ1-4	CASSPIKSRRENEKLFF
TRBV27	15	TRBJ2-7	CASSKTVDPSYEQYF
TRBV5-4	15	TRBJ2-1	CASSFPDRTDNEQFF
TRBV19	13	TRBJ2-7	CASSIGLAYEQYF
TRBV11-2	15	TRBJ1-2	CASSPGGAPINGYTF
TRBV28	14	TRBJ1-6	CASSLGPSREPLHF
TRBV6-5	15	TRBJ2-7	CASSRRMGGTYEQYF
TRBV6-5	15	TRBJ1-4	CASRSPGTVGEKLFF
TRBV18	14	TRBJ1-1	CASSPPTGYTEAFF
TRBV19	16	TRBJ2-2	CASSIWQGVDTGELFF